This TCR beta chain was captured in a study of breast tumors, draining lymph nodes, adjacent tissues. The study's findings and limits: Luminal-like breast cancer showed significantly higher tumor–nontumor repertoire similarity than basal-like. Most tumor T cells seemingly derive from lymph node, then expand in tumor.

To note about this clonotype: No antigen is known for it.

Germline CDR1 and CDR2: SNHLY and FYNNEI. The CDR3 spans 16 residues. The V and J ends lost 7 bases and 1 base, in that order; junction bases with no gene match: 4. TCRdb independently ran MiXCR on the multiplex PCR reads; one entry per CDR3 protein. The sample shows about 8,300 distinct CDR3 sequences, about 74% of them seen only once. The chain combines TRBV2 with TRBJ2-5, with 15 bases lining up with TRBD2. This receptor was taken from a female donor with breast cancer. Some clones in this sample may be carry-over from other donors' samples. Sequenced input: tumor-adjacent breast tissue. DNA of the CDR3: TGTGCCAGCAAACCGGGACTAGCGGGGGGCCAAGAGACCCAGTACTTC. Amino acids: CASKPGLAGGQETQYF.